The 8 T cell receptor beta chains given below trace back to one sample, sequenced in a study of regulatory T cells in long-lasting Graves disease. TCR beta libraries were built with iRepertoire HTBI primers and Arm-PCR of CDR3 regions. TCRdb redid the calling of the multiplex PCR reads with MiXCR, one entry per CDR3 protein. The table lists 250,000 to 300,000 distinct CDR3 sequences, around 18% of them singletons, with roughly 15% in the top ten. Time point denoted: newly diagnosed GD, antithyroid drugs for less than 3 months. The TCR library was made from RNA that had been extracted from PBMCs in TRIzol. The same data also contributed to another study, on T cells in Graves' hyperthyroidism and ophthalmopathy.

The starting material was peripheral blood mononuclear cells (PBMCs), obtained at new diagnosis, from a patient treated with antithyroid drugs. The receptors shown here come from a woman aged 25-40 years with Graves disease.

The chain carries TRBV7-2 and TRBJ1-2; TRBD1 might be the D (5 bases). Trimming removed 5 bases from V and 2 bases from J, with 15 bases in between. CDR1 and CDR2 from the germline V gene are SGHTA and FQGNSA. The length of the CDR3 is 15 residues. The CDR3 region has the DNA TGTGCCAGCAGCCACTGGGGCAGAGACAACTATGGCTACACCTTC. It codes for CASSHWGRDNYGYTF.

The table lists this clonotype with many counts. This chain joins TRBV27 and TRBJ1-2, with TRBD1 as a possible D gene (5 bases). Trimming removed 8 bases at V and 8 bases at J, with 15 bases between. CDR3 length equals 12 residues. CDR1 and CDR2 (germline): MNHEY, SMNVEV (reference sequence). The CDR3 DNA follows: TGTGCCAGCCGAGACAGTTATTCCGGCTACACCTTC. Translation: CASRDSYSGYTF.

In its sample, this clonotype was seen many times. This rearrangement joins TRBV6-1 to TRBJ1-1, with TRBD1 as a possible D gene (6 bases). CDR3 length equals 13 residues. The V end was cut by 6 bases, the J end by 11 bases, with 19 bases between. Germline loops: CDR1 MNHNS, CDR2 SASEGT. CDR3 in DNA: TGTGCCAGCAGACCCTCGTGGGGCCAGGGGGCTTTCTTT. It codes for CASRPSWGQGAFF.

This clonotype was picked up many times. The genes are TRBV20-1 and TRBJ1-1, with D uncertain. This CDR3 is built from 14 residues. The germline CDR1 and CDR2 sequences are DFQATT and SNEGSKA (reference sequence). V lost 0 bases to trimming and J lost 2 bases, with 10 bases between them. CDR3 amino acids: CSARDWQDNTEAFF. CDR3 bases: TGCAGTGCTAGAGATTGGCAGGATAACACTGAAGCTTTCTTT.

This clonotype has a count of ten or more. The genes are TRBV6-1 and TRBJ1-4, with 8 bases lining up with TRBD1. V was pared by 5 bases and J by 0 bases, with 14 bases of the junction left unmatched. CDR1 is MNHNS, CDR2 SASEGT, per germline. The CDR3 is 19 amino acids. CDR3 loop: CASSPDRVMYLTTNEKLFF. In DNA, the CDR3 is TGTGCCAGCAGTCCGGACAGGGTTATGTACTTAACAACTAATGAAAAACTGTTTTTT.

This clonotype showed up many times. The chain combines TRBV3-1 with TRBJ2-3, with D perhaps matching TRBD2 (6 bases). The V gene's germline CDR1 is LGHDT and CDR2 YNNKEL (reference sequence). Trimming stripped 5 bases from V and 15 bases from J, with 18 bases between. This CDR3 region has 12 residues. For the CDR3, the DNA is TGTGCCAGCAGCTCGAGGACTACTAGGACTTATTTT. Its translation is CASSSRTTRTYF.

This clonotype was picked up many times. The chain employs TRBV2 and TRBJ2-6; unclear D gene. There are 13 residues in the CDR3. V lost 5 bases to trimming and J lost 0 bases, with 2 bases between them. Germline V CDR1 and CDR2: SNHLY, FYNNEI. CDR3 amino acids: CASSSSGANVLTF. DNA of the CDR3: TGTGCCAGCAGTTCCTCTGGGGCCAACGTCCTGACTTTC.

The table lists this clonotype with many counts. CDR3 sequence: CASSEDYGSGETQYF. The CDR3 region has the DNA TGTGCCAGCAGTGAAGACTACGGATCCGGGGAGACCCAGTACTTC. The chain combines TRBV2 with TRBJ2-5; D is unresolved. V gave up 1 base and J gave up 5 bases, with 14 bases separating them. The germline V gene encodes CDR1 SNHLY and CDR2 FYNNEI. The CDR3 sequence is 15 residues long.